This TCR beta chain was profiled in a study of CD8 T cells in ankylosing spondylitis. TCRdb reanalysed the 5' RACE reads using MiXCR and keeps one entry per CDR3 protein. The table includes around 250,000 distinct CDR3 sequences, roughly 32% detected once. This clonotype was recorded a few times. This CDR3 comprises 12 residues. Germline values: CDR1 SQVTM, CDR2 ANQGSEA. Trimming took 7 bases from V and 2 from J, leaving 10 bases between them. Sequenced sample: blood, either unsorted or a sorted T cell fraction (not recorded which). The source of this sequence is a male donor with ankylosing spondylitis or in good health (not recorded which). This rearrangement joins TRBV29-1 to TRBJ2-3; no clear D gene. The CDR3 bases are TGCAGCGCCGGAAGCGACACAGATACGCAGTATTTT. This sequence encodes CSAGSDTDTQYF.